The clone carrying this T cell receptor beta chain appeared a few times. What it binds is unknown. The sample is drawn from a study of a mutant IDH1 vaccine in newly diagnosed glioma. For the study at large: The start of vaccination came 4-6 weeks after radiotherapy alone, or with temozolomide cycles.

Study-wide findings and caveats: Immune responses induced by vaccination arose in approximately 93% of the patients.

Method: immunoSEQ multiplex PCR; TCRdb's copy keeps in-frame clones and lacks some. Among roughly 50,000 clones listed, 79% were seen once. CDR1 and CDR2 (germline): MGHRA, YSYEKL. Between the trimmed V and J ends, which lost 1 base and 7 bases, there was a span of 14 bases. CDR3 length: 16 amino acids. Indicated time point: week 35, safety follow-up. In the vaccine, a single dose held 300 ug of the mutant IDH1 20-mer peptide, along with topical imiquimod. This chain joins TRBV4-1 and TRBJ1-6, with no clear D. Sequencing was performed on PBMCs, taken from a glioma patient whose treatment included an IDH1 peptide vaccine. This TCR derives from a man aged 35-49 years with glioma. The CDR3 coding sequence is TGCGCCAGCAGCCAAGTCAGTCTCCTCTACAATTCACCCCTCCACTTT. Translated, it gives CASSQVSLLYNSPLHF.